This T cell receptor beta chain derives from a study of shared clonotypes between healthy human individuals. The overall study: CD4 naive and CD4 memory each took three plates per donor, while CD8 naive took two and CD8 memory one.

Sequencing used immunoSEQ multiplex PCR; TCRdb keeps in-frame clones, though not all of them. This table holds 2 million to 2.5 million clones, 85% to 95% found once. CD45RO-negative, CCR7-positively selected cells formed the naive CD8 fraction, excluding terminally differentiated effector memory CD45RA+ cells. This clone occurred once. Antigen: not known. Points from the study as a whole: Naive subsets, compared against memory subsets, generally had larger estimated richness values. Clonotypes not shared had lower generation probabilities than those common to all four donors.

This TCR derives from a man younger than 35 in good health. Some clones in this sample may be carry-over from other donors' samples. The material sequenced was naive CD8+ T cells from PBMCs.

CDR3 in amino acids: CASSLERILTEAFF. The CDR3 DNA sequence: TGTGCCAGCAGCTTGGAGCGGATTCTAACTGAAGCTTTCTTT. V is TRBV5-6 and J is TRBJ1-1; no firm D call. V was pared by 0 bases and J by 5 bases, with 11 bases between. This CDR3 spans 14 amino acids. Looked up from germline, CDR1 is SGHDT and CDR2 is YYEEEE.